This T cell receptor (beta chain) comes out of a study of shared clonotypes between healthy human individuals. TCRdb's table, derived via immunoSEQ multiplex PCR, lists solely in-frame clones and lacks some. Of fewer than 1.6 million clones in the sample, 97% to 99% were seen once. This CDR3 is built from 11 residues. Per germline, CDR1 SGHRS and CDR2 YFSETQ. The V end was cut by 0 bases, the J end by 4 bases, with 2 bases between. Sequences were obtained from naive CD4+ T cells sorted from blood. As for subset: CD45RA+ positively selected. This receptor was obtained from a man younger than 40 in good health. The gene calls are TRBV5-1 and TRBJ2-7, with D uncertain. The CDR3 here is CASSLVYEQYF. CDR3 bases: TGCGCCAGCAGCTTGGTGTACGAGCAGTACTTC.